The entry below describes one T cell receptor (beta chain). This clonotype was observed a handful of times. Its antigen is currently not known. One base away there is no much larger clone; base qualities are not given. The source of the sample is a study of blood T cells in healthy people across ages (dated by TCRdb to between 2014 and 2017). Looking at the study overall: In model experiments, template switching captured roughly one uniquely barcoded TCR beta cDNA molecule for every two T cells. Two additional independent replicas of 1 million unique cDNA reads from the same blood draw were analyzed for two donors (one aged 18 to 29 and one aged 80 or older). Age-related changes in TCR beta repertoire diversity were measured in the study by deep sequencing normalized with unique cDNA molecular identifiers. Donors were grouped into four age groups: young (average roughly 17 years), middle-aged (under 40), aged (around 66) and long-lived (approximately 82).

According to the germline V gene, CDR1 reads SGHAT and CDR2 reads FQNNGV. V loses 6 bases at its end and J loses 4 bases; junction bases beyond the gene matches: 5. The CDR3 runs 14 amino acids, cysteine and phenylalanine included. Only the CDR3 DNA is retained, 42 bases long and in frame from the first base. The donors were roughly 39 Caucasian individuals from Russia, aged roughly 6 to 100 years, who were systemically healthy. Each donor gave about 9.7 milliliters of peripheral blood, drawn into EDTA-treated Vacutainer tubes. PBMCs were isolated by Ficoll-Paque density-gradient centrifugation, with at least 6 million obtained per sample. Total RNA was extracted from PBMCs with Trizol reagent, with at least 5 micrograms obtained per sample. Naive CD45RAhigh/CD27high T cell percentages were measured by flow cytometry on a PBMC aliquot from every donor. Overall study outcomes, separate from this receptor: There was a strong correlation between observed TCR beta diversity and the percentage of naive T cells measured by flow cytometry. Total diversity estimates from one million sequenced T cells were considered lower bounds and underestimates. Observed TCR beta diversity per million T cells fell roughly linearly with age, and a significant reduction was already apparent by age approximately 41. Compared with the aged group, the long-lived group had more naive CD4+ T cells, fewer expanded clones and increased TCR diversity, a pattern suggesting age selection. Since profiling was done on bulk unsorted PBMCs, naive and antigen-experienced compartments could not be conclusively compared. Because donor CMV infection status was unknown, age-related changes in expanded clonotypes were potentially confounded.

Library creation used 5' RACE. Sequencer: Illumina HiSeq 2500. A second PCR of about 6 to 12 cycles was performed with a sample-barcoded 5' primer and a J-beta primer mix. A unique molecular identifier was introduced onto each TCR beta cDNA molecule by a template-switch 5' adaptor carrying 12 random nucleotides. Each sample yielded at least 2.5 million CDR3-containing paired-end reads. All of the RNA was converted into first-strand cDNA using the Mint cDNA synthesis kit, with a TRBC-specific oligonucleotide serving as the primer. All cDNA was treated with uracil-DNA glycosylase and then went through a first 18-cycle PCR with the universal primers M1SS and BC2_uni_R. Under the source paper's analysis protocol: For normalization, 1 million high-quality reads, each with a distinct molecular identifier, were randomly selected from each sample. Reads sharing molecular identifiers were discarded rather than binned into consensus sequences. MiTCR, run with a Q25 quality threshold and the strictest error-elimination algorithm, handled CDR3 identification, clonotype clustering and error correction. Lower-bound total TCR beta diversity was estimated with a nonparametric unseen species model using Euler transformation. TCRdb reworked the public reads: Q25 trimming with fastp, MiXCR clone assembly, productive beta chains retained. Rows with one shared CDR3 protein collapse into an entry with the most common genes and DNA. These V and J calls originate from TCRdb's pipeline instead of the authors' own analysis. The sample records approximately 800,000 distinct CDR3 sequences, around 25% of which are singletons. Jointly, the top ten make up roughly 3.8% of the sample.

The sample also formed part of further work on T cells of mothers and their children. As the second paper documents: Nine systemically healthy Caucasian individuals served as donors, namely three mothers together with their six children. cDNA synthesis used all of the extracted RNA, with 1.5 ug of RNA in each 15 ul reaction. In the second PCR, sample barcodes and 2-4 random nucleotides were introduced via the M1S primer. More than 9 million TCR beta CDR3 reads were obtained from each mother, and roughly 3.1 million reads were obtained from each child. Thymic selection similarly shapes TCR recombination output in related and unrelated pairs, with minor effect from inherited differences. Normalized repertoire overlap in related mother-child pairs was always slightly higher than in unrelated mother-child pairs, but the difference was never significant. No persistent microchimeric T cell clones were found, with a detection sensitivity of 85 to 100 clones per million clonotypes. In the study, deep NGS was used to compare the TCR beta repertoires of mothers and children, and features distinguishing related mother-child pairs from unrelated individuals were sought. Mothers averaged roughly 40 +/- 4 years of age and children averaged about 10 +/- 4 years. After adapters were ligated using NEBNext reagents, the libraries underwent 100+100 nt paired-end sequencing on an Illumina HiSeq 2000. Mother and child libraries were prepared a month apart and sequenced in separate runs to prevent cross-contamination. Between roughly 500,000 and 2,300,000 distinct TCR beta clonotypes were identified per donor. Naive TCR beta clonotypes were estimated from low-frequency clonotypes matched to each donor's FACS-determined naive share, without sorting.

The receptor chain draws on TRBV11-2 and TRBJ2-4; 8 middle bases align to TRBD1. The clonotype comes from a boy aged 5-17 years in good health. Specimen: blood. The bases are TGTGCCAGCAGGAACAGGGGGAATAAAAACATTCAGTACTTC. Its amino acids are CASRNRGNKNIQYF.